One and the same sample provided the 32 T cell receptor beta chains below, sequenced in a study of shared clonotypes between healthy human individuals. Repertoires were generated with immunoSEQ multiplex PCR, while TCRdb's copy carries only in-frame clones and drops some. Of fewer than 1 million clones listed, 90% to 97% are singletons. Naive CD8 isolation took CD45RO-negative cells positively selected for CCR7 and excluded terminally differentiated effector memory CD45RA+ cells. The source material was naive CD8+ T cells sorted from blood. These receptors all come from a man aged 30 to 45 in good health.

This chain links TRBV7-6 with TRBJ2-7, with D perhaps TRBD1 (5 bases). The V end lost 1 base, the J end lost 1 base, and 8 bases lay between the germline ends. The CDR3 consists of 14 residues. Germline assignment: CDR1 SGHVS and CDR2 FNYEAQ. The CDR3 loop is CASSLGRDSYEQYF. For the CDR3, the DNA is TGTGCCAGCAGCTTAGGCAGGGATTCCTACGAGCAGTACTTC.

The chain is built from TRBV7-9 and TRBJ2-7; D is unclear. Germline V gene lookup returns CDR1 SEHNR and CDR2 FQNEAQ (reference sequence). Trimming removed 5 bases at V and 4 bases at J, with 27 bases between. The CDR3 contains 18 residues. The CDR3 DNA reads TGTGCCAGCAGCCTCCCGACTCCTACTTCATACGATTCATACGAGCAGTACTTC. Its translation: CASSLPTPTSYDSYEQYF.

This chain joins TRBV9 and TRBJ2-7; D may match TRBD1 or TRBD2 (5 bases each). Germline-derived CDR1 and CDR2 are SGDLS and YYNGEE. Trimming removed 4 bases from V and 2 bases from J, with 13 bases in between. The CDR3 sequence is 14 residues long. The CDR3 reads CASSPDGAPYEQYF. CDR3 sequence (DNA): TGTGCCAGCAGCCCGGACGGGGCCCCCTACGAGCAGTACTTC.

The chain uses TRBV4-1 and TRBJ1-2, with a possible D match to TRBD1 (5 bases). Germline values: CDR1 MGHRA, CDR2 YSYEKL. Trimming cost V 2 bases and J 7 bases, with 11 bases left between them. The length of the CDR3 is 13 residues. The DNA for the CDR3 is TGCGCCAGCAGCCAACCGGGACCGAGTGGCTACACCTTC. It specifies CASSQPGPSGYTF.

The genes are TRBV7-6 and TRBJ2-1; D perhaps matches TRBD2 (5 bases). V was cut by 1 base and J by 3 bases, with 16 bases left in between. The CDR3 totals 17 residues. In germline, CDR1 is SGHVS, CDR2 FNYEAQ. As DNA, the CDR3 is TGTGCCAGCAGCTTAGAAAACGAGGGTGCGTTCTACAATGAGCAGTTCTTC. Encoded protein: CASSLENEGAFYNEQFF.

The chain uses TRBV7-9 and TRBJ1-3, with D hard to call. Germline assignment: CDR1 SEHNR and CDR2 FQNEAQ (reference sequence). The CDR3 is made up of 17 amino acids. The V end was cut by 6 bases, the J end by 4 bases, with 22 bases between. CDR3 sequence (DNA): TGTGCCAGCAGTTCTGGGGAAATCTCTCCCGTCGGAAACACCATATATTTT. It specifies CASSSGEISPVGNTIYF. Together with reference TRBV7-9 and TRBJ1-3, the CDR3 gives the full variable domain: DTGVSQNPRHKITKRGQNVTFRCDPISEHNRLYWYRQTLGQGPEFLTYFQNEAQLEKSRLLSDRFSAERPKGSFSTLEIQRTEQGDSAMYLCASSSGEISPVGNTIYFGEGSWLTVV.

For this clone: Other DNA sequences in this sample translate to the same CDR3. The chain employs TRBV27 and TRBJ2-7, with D possibly being TRBD1 or TRBD2 (5 bases each). There are 14 residues in the CDR3. V was shortened by 3 bases and J by 1 base, with 10 bases between the two germline ends. Germline assignment: CDR1 MNHEY and CDR2 SMNVEV (reference sequence). The CDR3 sequence: CASSFGTGSYEQYF. CDR3 DNA sequence: TGTGCCAGCAGTTTTGGGACCGGATCCTACGAGCAGTACTTC.

V is TRBV5-5 and J is TRBJ2-2; tentatively, D is TRBD1 (6 bases). Trimming stripped 2 bases from V and 2 bases from J, with 13 bases between. The CDR3 runs 16 residues. CDR1 SGHKS and CDR2 YYEKEE come from the germline V gene (reference sequence). The CDR3: CASSFFLGQNTGELFF. In DNA, the CDR3 is TGTGCCAGCAGCTTCTTTCTGGGACAAAACACCGGGGAGCTGTTTTTT.

The rearrangement uses TRBV27 and TRBJ2-1, with 7 bases matching TRBD2. This CDR3 has 13 amino acids. Trimming cost V 4 bases and J 7 bases; bases outside gene matches: 4. Germline loops: CDR1 MNHEY, CDR2 SMNVEV (reference sequence). CDR3 sequence: CASSWLAENEQFF. CDR3 bases: TGTGCCAGCAGTTGGCTAGCGGAGAATGAGCAGTTCTTC.

The genes are TRBV7-9 and TRBJ1-1, with D maybe TRBD1 (6 bases). CDR3 length: 15 residues. The V end lost 4 bases, the J end lost 6 bases, and 18 bases lay between the germline ends. CDR1 is SEHNR, CDR2 FQNEAQ, per germline (reference sequence). The CDR3 protein is CASSSQGGFFAEAFF. The CDR3 coding sequence is TGTGCCAGCAGCTCACAGGGAGGGTTTTTCGCTGAAGCTTTCTTT.

The chain recombines TRBV6-6 with TRBJ2-5, with D maybe TRBD1 (5 bases). The CDR3 loop spans 15 amino acids. Germline CDR1 reads MNHNY; CDR2 reads SVGAGI (reference sequence). Trimming took 0 bases from V and 5 from J, leaving 13 bases between them. The CDR3 nucleotides read TGTGCCAGCAGTTACTCGATGTCAGGGCGGGAGACCCAGTACTTC. Residues: CASSYSMSGRETQYF.

This rearrangement joins TRBV20-1 to TRBJ2-7, with D unclear. V lost 6 bases and J lost 5, with 11 bases in between. Germline V gene lookup returns CDR1 DFQATT and CDR2 SNEGSKA (reference sequence). The length of the CDR3 is 11 residues. The CDR3 DNA follows: TGCAGTGCGACTGTTGACAACGAGCAGTACTTC. This translates into CSATVDNEQYF.

This chain joins TRBV9 and TRBJ2-7, with D perhaps matching TRBD1 or TRBD2 (5 bases each). V lost 3 bases and J lost 5, with 15 bases in between. The germline V gene encodes CDR1 SGDLS and CDR2 YYNGEE. The CDR3 has 14 amino acids. CDR3 DNA: TGTGCCAGCAGCGGAACGGGACCTCCCCACGAGCAGTACTTC. Encoded protein: CASSGTGPPHEQYF.

The J gene is TRBJ2-3, the V gene TRBV7-2; D possibly corresponds to TRBD2 (6 bases). The CDR3 has 15 residues. V was trimmed by 4 bases and J by 6 bases, leaving 17 bases between them. Germline assignment: CDR1 SGHTA and CDR2 FQGNSA. CDR3 amino acids: CASSSTRAVRDTQYF. The CDR3 DNA reads TGTGCCAGCAGCTCGACTAGGGCAGTTAGGGATACGCAGTATTTT.

This chain uses TRBV10-3 with TRBJ2-7; 7 bases match TRBD1. This CDR3 has 14 amino acids. Germline V lookup: CDR1 ENHRY, CDR2 SYGVKD. The V gene end was trimmed by 6 bases and the J gene end by 0 bases; junction bases not matched to a gene: 5. The CDR3, as DNA: TGTGCCATCAGAAGACAGGGCAGCTCCTACGAGCAGTACTTC. The encoded protein is CAIRRQGSSYEQYF.

The gene calls are TRBV7-9 and TRBJ2-1; 9 bases line up with TRBD1. The CDR3 has 15 residues. The germline CDR1 and CDR2 sequences are SEHNR and FQNEAQ (reference sequence). The junction had 5 bases not matched to a gene; V was cut back by 5 bases and J by 3 bases. The CDR3 is CASSAQGAHYNEQFF. In DNA form, the CDR3 reads TGTGCCAGCAGCGCACAGGGGGCACACTACAATGAGCAGTTCTTC.

This sequence joins TRBV10-3 and TRBJ2-7; 7 positions agree with TRBD1. There are 12 residues in the CDR3. Per germline, CDR1 ENHRY and CDR2 SYGVKD. J was trimmed by 1 base and V by 6 bases; bases with no gene match: 0. The CDR3 loop reads CAIRTGSYEQYF. CDR3 in DNA: TGTGCCATCAGGACAGGGTCCTACGAGCAGTACTTC.

The chain combines TRBV9 with TRBJ1-1; no firm D call. The CDR3 spans 16 residues. V lost 6 bases and J 4 bases, leaving 22 bases between the germline ends. Germline V gene sequence: CDR1 SGDLS, CDR2 YYNGEE. DNA of the CDR3: TGTGCCAGCAACCCCATAACCGGGAGGGCTGCCACTGAAGCTTTCTTT. This encodes CASNPITGRAATEAFF. Full variable domain (remainder filled in from reference TRBV9 and TRBJ1-1): DSGVTQTPKHLITATGQRVTLRCSPRSGDLSVYWYQQSLDQGLQFLIQYYNGEERAKGNILERFSAQQFPDLHSELNLSSLELGDSALYFCASNPITGRAATEAFFGQGTRLTVV.

The rearrangement uses TRBV6-4 and TRBJ1-1; D is possibly TRBD1 (5 bases). V was cut by 4 bases and J by 5 bases, with 11 bases left in between. The CDR3 totals 13 residues. CDR1 and CDR2 (germline): MRHNA, SNTAGT. As DNA, the CDR3 is TGTGCCAGCAGTGCCGCGGCAGGGACTGAAGCTTTCTTT. Amino acids: CASSAAAGTEAFF.

The sample holds one count of this clone. The V and J genes are TRBV6-5 and TRBJ1-1; 8 bases align to TRBD1. There are 13 residues in the CDR3. CDR1 is MNHEY and CDR2 is SVGAGI in the germline V gene. J gave up 7 bases and V 9 bases, and 10 bases lay outside the gene matches. The CDR3 DNA reads TGTGCCAGTCAGCCGGGACAGGATTTTGAAGCTTTCTTT. Its protein product is CASQPGQDFEAFF.

The V and J genes are TRBV7-2 and TRBJ2-5, with D possibly being TRBD2 (5 bases). Germline-derived CDR1 and CDR2 are SGHTA and FQGNSA. There are 15 residues in the CDR3. V dropped 2 bases and J dropped 1 base, with 11 bases sitting between them. CDR3 region: CASSLSLAPQETQYF. In DNA form, the CDR3 reads TGTGCCAGCAGCTTAAGTCTAGCCCCCCAAGAGACCCAGTACTTC.

This chain joins TRBV27 and TRBJ1-1, with D perhaps matching TRBD1 (5 bases). V was pared by 0 bases and J by 1 base, with 9 bases between. The CDR3 is 15 residues long. Germline loops: CDR1 MNHEY, CDR2 SMNVEV (reference sequence). This CDR3 reads CASSLSGPSNTEAFF. CDR3 bases: TGTGCCAGCAGTTTATCGGGACCGTCGAACACTGAAGCTTTCTTT.

The chain has TRBV27 and TRBJ1-5, with a possible D match to TRBD1 (5 bases). CDR1 is MNHEY, CDR2 SMNVEV, per germline (reference sequence). V shed 4 bases and J shed 5 bases, with 18 bases lying between them. The CDR3 spans 16 residues. Here the CDR3 reads CASSSLATGPYQPQHF. In DNA, the CDR3 is TGTGCCAGCAGTTCTTTGGCCACAGGCCCTTATCAGCCCCAGCATTTT.

The CDR3 region is CASGDMGVHGYTF. CDR3 bases: TGTGCCAGTGGAGATATGGGAGTTCATGGCTACACCTTC. This chain links TRBV5-4 with TRBJ1-2; no reliable D call. Germline lookup yields CDR1 SGHNT and CDR2 YYREEE (reference sequence). Trimming stripped 8 bases from V and 6 bases from J, with 17 bases between. There are 13 residues in the CDR3.

The chain employs TRBV7-9 and TRBJ2-7; TRBD1 matches 9 bases. Looked up from germline, CDR1 is SEHNR and CDR2 is FQNEAQ (reference sequence). Unmatched junction bases numbered 11, after V lost 4 bases and J lost 7 bases. The CDR3 contains 15 residues. DNA of the CDR3: TGTGCCAGCAGCTCAAGACAGGGGGACCCCTGGGAGCAGTACTTC. Translated, it gives CASSSRQGDPWEQYF.

The V call is TRBV7-2, the J call TRBJ2-7; 7 bases agree with TRBD2. Germline trimming cut 5 bases from V and 4 bases from J; bases unmatched to any gene: 11. The CDR3 runs 15 residues. Per germline, CDR1 SGHTA and CDR2 FQGNSA. The CDR3, as DNA: TGTGCCAGCAGCACCCCGGGGGGACTACGATACGAGCAGTACTTC. It encodes CASSTPGGLRYEQYF.

This clone was observed once. CDR3 sequence: CASSYKGGGTEAFF. The DNA for the CDR3 is TGTGCCAGCAGTTACAAGGGAGGAGGGACTGAAGCTTTCTTT. The genes are TRBV6-5 and TRBJ1-1; D is undetermined. The CDR3 has 14 residues. Trimming pared 2 bases from V and 5 bases from J, leaving 12 bases between. Germline assignment: CDR1 MNHEY and CDR2 SVGAGI.

The V call is TRBV11-2, the J call TRBJ2-5, with a weak D call TRBD1 (6 bases). The CDR3 totals 16 residues. Trimming took off 5 bases at V and 0 bases at J, with 16 bases between the two ends. Germline assignment: CDR1 SGHAT and CDR2 FQNNGV. In DNA, the CDR3 is TGTGCCAGCAGCCCCTCAGTAGGGGGTGACCAAGAGACCCAGTACTTC. Translated, it gives CASSPSVGGDQETQYF. Drawing the rest from reference TRBV11-2 and TRBJ2-5, the complete variable domain is EAGVAQSPRYKIIEKRQSVAFWCNPISGHATLYWYQQILGQGPKLLIQFQNNGVVDDSQLPKDRFSAERLKGVDSTLKIQPAKLEDSAVYLCASSPSVGGDQETQYFGPGTRLLVL.

The rearrangement joins TRBV5-1 to TRBJ2-3, with 9 nucleotides matching TRBD1. The CDR3 is made up of 15 amino acids. The V gene's germline CDR1 is SGHRS and CDR2 YFSETQ. V was pared by 0 bases and J by 4 bases, with 3 bases of the junction left unmatched. The CDR3 bases are TGCGCCAGCAGCTTGGGACAGGGGGACCCAGATACGCAGTATTTT. This encodes CASSLGQGDPDTQYF.

The chain is built from TRBV30 and TRBJ2-7; the match to TRBD1 covers 9 bases. The ends lost 2 bases at V and 5 bases at J; junction bases unmatched: 10. The CDR3 length is 15 residues. The germline gives CDR1 GTSNPN, CDR2 SVGIG (reference sequence). This CDR3 is CAWSLTGGAGDEQYF. The CDR3 nucleotides are TGTGCCTGGAGTTTAACAGGGGGCGCCGGTGACGAGCAGTACTTC.

This sequence joins TRBV4-3 and TRBJ1-2; D unclear. The CDR3 spans 14 residues. Germline loops: CDR1 LGHNA, CDR2 YSLEER. Deletions cut 1 base from V and 5 bases from J, with 11 bases between. CDR3 nucleotides: TGCGCCAGCAGCCAAGGCAACAGTCGATATGGCTACACCTTC. Its protein is CASSQGNSRYGYTF.

CDR3 sequence (DNA): TGTGCCAGCAGTTTAAACAGGGGGTATGAGCAGTTCTTC. This gives the protein CASSLNRGYEQFF. This chain connects TRBV27 to TRBJ2-1; 8 bases are a match to TRBD1. Germline V gives CDR1 MNHEY, CDR2 SMNVEV (reference sequence). The length of the CDR3 is 13 residues. V dropped 2 bases and J dropped 8; count of bases not matched to a gene: 2.